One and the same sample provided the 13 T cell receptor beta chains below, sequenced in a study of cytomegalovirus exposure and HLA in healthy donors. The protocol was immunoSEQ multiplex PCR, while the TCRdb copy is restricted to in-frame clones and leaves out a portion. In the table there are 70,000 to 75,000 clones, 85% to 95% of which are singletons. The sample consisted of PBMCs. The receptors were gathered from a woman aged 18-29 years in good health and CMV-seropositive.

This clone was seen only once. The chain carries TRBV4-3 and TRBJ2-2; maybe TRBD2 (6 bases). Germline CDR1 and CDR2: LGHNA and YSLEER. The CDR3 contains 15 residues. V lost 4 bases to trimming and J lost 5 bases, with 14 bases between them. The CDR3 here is CASSRRGEETGELFF. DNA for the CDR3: TGCGCCAGCAGCCGCCGTGGGGAGGAAACCGGGGAGCTGTTTTTT.

The CDR3 sequence is CASSPRTANEKLFF. Here the CDR3 DNA reads TGTGCCAGCAGCCCCCGGACAGCTAATGAAAAACTGTTTTTT. The chain links TRBV5-8 to TRBJ1-4, with D perhaps matching TRBD1 (6 bases). This CDR3 region has 14 residues. The germline CDR1 and CDR2 sequences are SGHTS and YDEGEE. Trimming took off 4 bases at V and 3 bases at J, with 10 bases between the two ends.

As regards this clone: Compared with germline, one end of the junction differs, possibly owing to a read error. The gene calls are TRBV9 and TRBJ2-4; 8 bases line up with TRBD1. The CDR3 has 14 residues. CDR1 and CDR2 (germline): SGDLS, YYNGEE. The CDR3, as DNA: TGTGCCAGCAGCCCCCCTGATGGGGGACAGGTAGTAGCATTC. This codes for CASSPPDGGQVVAF.

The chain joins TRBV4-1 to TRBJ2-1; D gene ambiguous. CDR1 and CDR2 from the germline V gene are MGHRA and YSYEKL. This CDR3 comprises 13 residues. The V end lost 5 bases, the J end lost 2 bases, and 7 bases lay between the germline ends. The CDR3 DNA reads TGCGCCAGCAGCGTAGTCCCCTACAATGAGCAGTTCTTC. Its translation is CASSVVPYNEQFF.

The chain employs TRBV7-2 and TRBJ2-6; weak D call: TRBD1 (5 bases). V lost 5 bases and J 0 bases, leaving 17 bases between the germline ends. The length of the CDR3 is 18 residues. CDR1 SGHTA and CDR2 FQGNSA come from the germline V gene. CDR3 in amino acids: CASSERRADPSGANVLTF. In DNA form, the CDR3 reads TGTGCCAGCAGCGAGCGCAGGGCCGACCCCTCTGGGGCCAACGTCCTGACTTTC.

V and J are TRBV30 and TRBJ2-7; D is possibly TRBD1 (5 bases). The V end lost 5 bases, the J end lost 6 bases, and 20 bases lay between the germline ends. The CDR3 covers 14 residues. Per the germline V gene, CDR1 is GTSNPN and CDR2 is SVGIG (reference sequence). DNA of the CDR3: TGTGCCTGGGCAACCACAGGTGCCTCAGCCGAGCAGTACTTC. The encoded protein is CAWATTGASAEQYF.

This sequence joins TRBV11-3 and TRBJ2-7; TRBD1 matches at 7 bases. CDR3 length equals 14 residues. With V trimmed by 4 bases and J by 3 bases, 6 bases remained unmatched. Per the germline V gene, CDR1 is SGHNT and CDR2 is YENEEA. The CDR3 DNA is TGTGCCAGCAGCTACCCTCCAGGGGGCTACGAGCAGTACTTC. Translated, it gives CASSYPPGGYEQYF.

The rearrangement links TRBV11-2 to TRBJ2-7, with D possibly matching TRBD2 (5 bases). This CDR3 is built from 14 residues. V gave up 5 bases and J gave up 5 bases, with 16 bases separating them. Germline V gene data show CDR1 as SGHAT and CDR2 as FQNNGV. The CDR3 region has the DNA TGTGCCAGCAGCACCATTACTAGAATACACGAGCAGTACTTC. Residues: CASSTITRIHEQYF.

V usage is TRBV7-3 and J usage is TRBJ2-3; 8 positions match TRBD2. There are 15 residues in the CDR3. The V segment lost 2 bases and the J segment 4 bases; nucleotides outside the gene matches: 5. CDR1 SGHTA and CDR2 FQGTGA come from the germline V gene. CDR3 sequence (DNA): TGTGCCAGCAGCTTACCTACTAGCGGCGCAGATACGCAGTATTTT. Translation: CASSLPTSGADTQYF.

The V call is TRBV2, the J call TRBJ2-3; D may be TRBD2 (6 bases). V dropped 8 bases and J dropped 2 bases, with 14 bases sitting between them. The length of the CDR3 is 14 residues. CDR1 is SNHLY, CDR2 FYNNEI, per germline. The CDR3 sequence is CASGLGLLTDTQYF. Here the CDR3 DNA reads TGTGCCAGCGGCCTGGGACTCCTCACAGATACGCAGTATTTT.

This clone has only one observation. DNA of the CDR3: TGTGCCAGCAGCTTGGCCAAAAACACTGAAGCTTTCTTT. Translation gives CASSLAKNTEAFF. The V and J genes are TRBV5-6 and TRBJ1-1; D not certain. The V and J ends lost 0 bases and 2 bases respectively, with 5 bases between them. This CDR3 region has 13 residues. The germline CDR1 and CDR2 sequences are SGHDT and YYEEEE. Based on the CDR3 plus reference TRBV5-6 and TRBJ1-1, the full variable domain is DAGVTQSPTHLIKTRGQQVTLRCSPKSGHDTVSWYQQALGQGPQFIFQYYEEEERQRGNFPDRFSGHQFPNYSSELNVNALLLGDSALYLCASSLAKNTEAFFGQGTRLTVV.

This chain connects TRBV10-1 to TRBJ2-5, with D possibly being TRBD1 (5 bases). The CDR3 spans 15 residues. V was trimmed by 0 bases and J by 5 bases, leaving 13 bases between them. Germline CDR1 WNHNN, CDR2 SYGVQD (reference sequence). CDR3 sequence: CASSESVGAGETQYF. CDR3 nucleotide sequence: TGCGCCAGCAGTGAGTCGGTAGGGGCCGGGGAGACCCAGTACTTC.

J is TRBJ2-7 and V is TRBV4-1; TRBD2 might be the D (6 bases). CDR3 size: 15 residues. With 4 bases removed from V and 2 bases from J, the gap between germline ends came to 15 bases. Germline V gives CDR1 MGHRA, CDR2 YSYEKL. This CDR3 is CASSPTSGAAYEQYF. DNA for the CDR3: TGCGCCAGCAGCCCTACGTCGGGAGCTGCCTACGAGCAGTACTTC.